Below, one T cell receptor (beta chain) is given with its context. This sample was included in a study of graft-versus-host responses after intestinal transplantation. Responders (approximately 200,000, CFSE-labeled) met approximately 200,000 stimulators that were irradiated and violet-dye-labeled. Measured with immunoSEQ multiplex PCR; TCRdb has only the in-frame clones, and not every one. The repertoire holds several thousand clones, with about 33% as singletons. This TCR was recovered from a human patient who was an organ donor for intestinal transplantation. This material consisted of alloreactive CD8+ T cells from a mixed lymphocyte reaction culture, taken before transplantation. Documented subset: CFSE-low proliferating T cells sorted from roughly six-day pre-transplant mixed lymphocyte reaction (GvH or HvG direction).

The CDR3 nucleotides are TGTGCCAGCACCCTGGGACTAGCGGGGGGCCCGTCCTACAATGAGCAGTTCTTC. Translating it yields CASTLGLAGGPSYNEQFF. The chain employs TRBV7-6 and TRBJ2-1; 15 bases agree with TRBD2. Germline CDR1 and CDR2: SGHVS and FNYEAQ. V shed 7 bases and J 1 base; nucleotides not matched to a gene: 8. This CDR3 contains 18 residues.